What follows are 6 T cell receptor beta chains derived from one specimen sequenced in a study of T cells in Graves' hyperthyroidism and ophthalmopathy. From RNA transcripts, TCR beta CDR3 regions were amplified. The TCR CDR3 was amplified in a first-round RT-PCR using the HTBI primer set. TCRdb itself ran the multiplex PCR reads through MiXCR, one entry per CDR3 protein. The table includes about 420,000 distinct CDR3 sequences, about 15% detected once. Sequenced input: blood. These receptors all come from a woman between 18 and 29 years old with Graves' hyperthyroidism.

The chain recombines TRBV5-1 with TRBJ1-1; TRBD1 might be the D (5 bases). V was shortened by 4 bases and J by 5 bases, with 18 bases between the two germline ends. Germline CDR1 SGHRS, CDR2 YFSETQ. The CDR3 spans 15 residues. CDR3 in amino acids: CASSLLRQGDTEAFF. CDR3 DNA: TGCGCCAGCAGCCTTCTTAGGCAGGGTGATACTGAAGCTTTCTTT.

Many counts were recorded for this clonotype. CDR3 sequence (DNA): TGTGCCAGCAAACCTCCGGGACTAGCGGGGGGGGATACGCAGTATTTT. Protein sequence: CASKPPGLAGGDTQYF. This sequence joins TRBV28 and TRBJ2-3, with TRBD2 matching over 16 bases. Germline CDR1 and CDR2: MDHEN and SYDVKM. This CDR3 contains 16 residues. J was trimmed by 6 bases and V by 7 bases; bases with no gene match: 7.

This clonotype has just a few counts. The CDR3 does not end in the conserved phenylalanine or tryptophan, so this is likely a read error. The CDR3 is CASSTTRELFI. CDR3 DNA: TGTGCCAGCAGCACAACCCGGGAGCTGTTTATT. The chain is built from TRBV7-6 and TRBJ2-2, with no clear D. This CDR3 has 11 amino acids. Germline V gene lookup returns CDR1 SGHVS and CDR2 FNYEAQ. Trimming removed 5 bases from V and 9 bases from J, with 7 bases in between.

The table lists this clonotype with a few counts. Since a much larger clone is just one base distant, this may be a read error. J is TRBJ1-5 and V is TRBV6-2 or TRBV6-3, with TRBD1 matching 10 bases. The CDR3 is made up of 13 amino acids. The V gene's germline CDR1 is MNHEY and CDR2 SVGEGT. The ends lost 11 bases at V and 7 bases at J; junction bases unmatched: 8. As DNA, the CDR3 is TGTGCCCCGCCCAGGACAGGGGGACAGCCCCAGCATTTT. Its protein is CAPPRTGGQPQHF.

This clonotype occurred many times. The CDR3 sequence: CSATEREPYEQYF. For the CDR3, the DNA is TGCAGTGCTACAGAGCGGGAGCCCTACGAGCAGTACTTC. V usage is TRBV20-1 and J usage is TRBJ2-7, with 8 bases fitting TRBD2. The junction had 4 bases not matched to a gene; V was cut back by 4 bases and J by 2 bases. CDR1 and CDR2 from the germline V gene are DFQATT and SNEGSKA (reference sequence). This CDR3 contains 13 residues.

The chain uses TRBV29-1 and TRBJ1-4, with D unclear. The CDR3 spans 14 residues. The V end was cut by 4 bases, the J end by 4 bases, with 13 bases between. In germline, CDR1 is SQVTM, CDR2 ANQGSEA. CDR3 loop: CSVAPGGDNEKLFF. In DNA, the CDR3 is TGCAGCGTTGCACCTGGAGGAGATAATGAAAAACTGTTTTTT.